The subject of this entry is one TCR beta chain. This receptor's antigen is unknown. Per-nucleotide qualities are absent, and no much larger clonotype sits a single base away. Repertoires were sampled multiple times during chemoradiotherapy, which allowed clonal expansion in the tumor microenvironment to be followed. The source of the sample is a study of chemoradiotherapy in HPV16-positive cancers (dated by TCRdb to the early 2020s). Context from the whole study: Functional T-cell assays on cells from a couple of HPV16-positive patients defined candidate HPV-specific T-cell clones and common TCR motifs. The study asked whether T-cell immunity against the HPV oncoproteins E6 and E7 changes during chemoradiotherapy and whether it affects survival. TCR repertoires from 86 patients with HPV-related cancers were then used to track the candidate HPV-specific TCRs and motifs. The research as a whole found: In HPV16-positive patients, expansion of HPV-responsive T cells during chemoradiotherapy was associated with improved recurrence-free survival. Only a couple of HPV16-positive patients were used to derive the functional definition of HPV-specific T cells, and the survival association was reported for HPV16-positive patients. Expansion of candidate HPV-specific clones and E7-related TCR motifs was observed in the tumor microenvironment during treatment, whereas no such expansion was observed for non-HPV-specific T cells.

The V end gives up 2 bases and the J end 1 base, leaving 5 bases in the junction not matched to a gene. CDR1 and CDR2 are drawn from the germline V gene (reference sequence): MNHNY, SVGAGI. The CDR3, cysteine through phenylalanine, is 16 amino acids long. Only the CDR3 part of the read is kept: 48 bases, read in frame from the first base. The method behind the library was the immunoSEQ multiplex PCR assay. TCRdb retrieved this table from immuneACCESS and kept in-frame rearrangements only. Not all clones are present; in checked studies, unresolved V genes account for under half, and no reason is known for the remainder. This sample gives roughly 39,000 clones in total; 65% to 80% of them show up just once. The ten largest clonotypes hold over 5% of the sample.

Recombination connected TRBV6-6 to TRBJ1-3, with 7 central nucleotides matching TRBD1. The sequences come from blood, collected from a patient who underwent chemoradiotherapy. The TCR originated in a human donor with HPV-associated anogenital cancer. The base sequence is TGTGCCAGCAGTTACATAGGCAGGGGGTCTGGAAACACCATATATTTT. This codes for CASSYIGRGSGNTIYF.